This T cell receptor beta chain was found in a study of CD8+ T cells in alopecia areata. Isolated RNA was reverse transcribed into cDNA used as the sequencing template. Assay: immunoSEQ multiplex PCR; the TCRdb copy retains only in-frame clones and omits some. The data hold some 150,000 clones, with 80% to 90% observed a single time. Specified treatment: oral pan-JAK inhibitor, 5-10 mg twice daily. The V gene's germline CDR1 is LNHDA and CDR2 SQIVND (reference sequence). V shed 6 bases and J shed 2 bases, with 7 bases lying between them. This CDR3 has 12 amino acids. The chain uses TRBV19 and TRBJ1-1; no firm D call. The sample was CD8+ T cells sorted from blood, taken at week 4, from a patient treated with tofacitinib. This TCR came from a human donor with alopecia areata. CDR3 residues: CASRFPNTEAFF. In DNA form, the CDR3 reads TGTGCCAGTAGATTTCCTAACACTGAAGCTTTCTTT.